This T cell receptor (beta chain) derives from a study of T cell responses to AZD1222 COVID-19 vaccine. Across the study: Second-dose intervals near 4 or 12 weeks were combined.

Method: immunoSEQ multiplex PCR; TCRdb's copy keeps in-frame clones and lacks some. The sample lists approximately 130,000 clones; approximately 94% were seen once. This clone was picked up one time. Trimming took off 4 bases at V and 0 bases at J, with 6 bases between the two ends. The CDR3 extends over 14 amino acids. Germline lookup yields CDR1 LNHDA and CDR2 SQIVND (reference sequence). The TCR sequence derives from an adult in good health. The specimen comprised peripheral blood, sampled on day 0 of AZD1222 vaccination. The gene calls are TRBV19 and TRBJ2-2; maybe TRBD1 (5 bases). The CDR3 region is CASSRQPNTGELFF. CDR3 nucleotides: TGTGCCAGTAGTAGACAGCCGAACACCGGGGAGCTGTTTTTT.